These T cell receptor beta chains were read from a single sample in a study of preoperative IRX-2 immunotherapy in early breast cancer. TCRdb's copy holds only in-frame clones and misses some; the assay was immunoSEQ multiplex PCR. Among tens of thousands of clones listed, 75% to 85% were seen once. The sample here was lymph node tissue, taken after IRX-2 immunotherapy. The receptor set was obtained from a human donor with breast cancer. The CDR3 runs from the conserved cysteine through the conserved F or W. Fields, in order: J gene, clone size, V gene, CDR3 protein. Clone size is stated in some rows and not others, as once, few, many or a class when expanded.

j_gene: TRBJ2-5
abundance: NA
v_gene: TRBV5-1
CDR3aa: CASSLGGLAGQETQYF

j_gene: TRBJ1-1
abundance: NA
v_gene: TRBV10-2
CDR3aa: CASSEPGQGSAEAFF

j_gene: TRBJ1-6
abundance: NA
v_gene: TRBV11-3
CDR3aa: CASSLQGFVRSPLHF

j_gene: TRBJ2-7
abundance: once
v_gene: TRBV11-3
CDR3aa: CASSLGSTGEGAGEQYF

j_gene: TRBJ1-5
abundance: once
v_gene: TRBV12-1
CDR3aa: CASSPPRRIPPQHF

j_gene: TRBJ1-1
abundance: NA
v_gene: TRBV6-8
CDR3aa: CASNFRAGDTEAFF

j_gene: TRBJ1-6
abundance: NA
v_gene: TRBV11-3
CDR3aa: CASSREQGKNSPLHF

j_gene: TRBJ1-6
abundance: NA
v_gene: TRBV6-8
CDR3aa: CAIRLQGNSPLHF

j_gene: TRBJ2-5
abundance: NA
v_gene: TRBV30
CDR3aa: CAWRGTAQETQYF

j_gene: TRBJ1-1
abundance: NA
v_gene: TRBV15
CDR3aa: CATSSSTGGTEAFF

j_gene: TRBJ2-7
abundance: few
v_gene: TRBV6-8
CDR3aa: CATDPGTGAYEQYF

j_gene: TRBJ1-1
abundance: NA
v_gene: TRBV15
CDR3aa: CATSRDMSGRSEAFF

j_gene: TRBJ1-6
abundance: few
v_gene: TRBV19
CDR3aa: CASSSVGAGGSPLHF

j_gene: TRBJ2-7
abundance: NA
v_gene: TRBV6-8
CDR3aa: CASSYPTSGDFSYEQYF

j_gene: TRBJ2-2
abundance: NA
v_gene: TRBV11-3
CDR3aa: CASRGQGNTGELFF

j_gene: TRBJ1-2
abundance: NA
v_gene: TRBV18
CDR3aa: CASSPPPGMDYGYTF

j_gene: TRBJ1-4
abundance: once
v_gene: TRBV6-8
CDR3aa: CASSYSGEKLFF

j_gene: TRBJ2-3
abundance: NA
v_gene: TRBV19
CDR3aa: CASSASGTSKDTQYF

j_gene: TRBJ1-1
abundance: NA
v_gene: TRBV18
CDR3aa: CASSQGNLNTEAFF

j_gene: TRBJ2-1
abundance: NA
v_gene: TRBV19
CDR3aa: CASSKGYAYNEQFF

j_gene: TRBJ1-4
abundance: NA
v_gene: TRBV19
CDR3aa: CASSRDSSGEKLFF

j_gene: TRBJ2-5
abundance: NA
v_gene: TRBV30
CDR3aa: CAWSVRQGVETQYF

j_gene: TRBJ2-3
abundance: NA
v_gene: TRBV2
CDR3aa: CASSETGGLPDTQYF

j_gene: TRBJ1-5
abundance: NA
v_gene: TRBV18
CDR3aa: CASSPQGAGNQPQHF

j_gene: TRBJ2-1
abundance: NA
v_gene: TRBV18
CDR3aa: CASSPRAPGQGASNEQFF

j_gene: TRBJ1-6
abundance: NA
v_gene: TRBV10-3
CDR3aa: CAITSKGGNSPLHF

j_gene: TRBJ1-1
abundance: NA
v_gene: TRBV19
CDR3aa: CASSPRGGEAFF

j_gene: TRBJ1-2
abundance: once
v_gene: TRBV10-3
CDR3aa: CAISESGQGGYTF

j_gene: TRBJ2-1
abundance: NA
v_gene: TRBV15
CDR3aa: CATSRGTGAYNEQFF

j_gene: TRBJ2-1
abundance: NA
v_gene: TRBV11-3
CDR3aa: CASSSRDSLRNEQFF

j_gene: TRBJ1-1
abundance: NA
v_gene: TRBV7-5
CDR3aa: CASSLTGELNTEAFF

j_gene: TRBJ1-2
abundance: NA
v_gene: TRBV9
CDR3aa: CASSEDRGHYGYTF

j_gene: TRBJ1-1
abundance: NA
v_gene: TRBV28
CDR3aa: CASSLYKGYTEAFF

j_gene: TRBJ2-5
abundance: NA
v_gene: TRBV19
CDR3aa: CASSIFPAAEETQYF

j_gene: TRBJ2-6
abundance: NA
v_gene: TRBV30
CDR3aa: CAWSGPVTGVGFSGANVLTF

j_gene: TRBJ1-4
abundance: NA
v_gene: TRBV29-1
CDR3aa: CSASGSTNEKLFF

j_gene: TRBJ2-1
abundance: NA
v_gene: TRBV18
CDR3aa: CASSPQGNEQFF

j_gene: TRBJ2-1
abundance: NA
v_gene: TRBV6-8
CDR3aa: CASSYRSYNEQFF

j_gene: TRBJ1-2
abundance: NA
v_gene: TRBV6-8
CDR3aa: CASSTGTGDGYTF

j_gene: TRBJ2-1
abundance: NA
v_gene: TRBV18
CDR3aa: CASSPRPRQGISYNEQFF

j_gene: TRBJ1-5
abundance: NA
v_gene: TRBV18
CDR3aa: CASSTTSNQPQHF

j_gene: TRBJ1-4
abundance: NA
v_gene: TRBV6-8
CDR3aa: CASSFRGRNEKLFF

j_gene: TRBJ1-1
abundance: NA
v_gene: TRBV30
CDR3aa: CAWLRSREAFF

j_gene: TRBJ2-5
abundance: NA
v_gene: TRBV15
CDR3aa: CATSSHRARETQYF

j_gene: TRBJ2-5
abundance: NA
v_gene: TRBV1
CDR3aa: CASSQGQGAIQETQYF

j_gene: TRBJ2-2
abundance: NA
v_gene: TRBV7-2
CDR3aa: CASSLHKQSTNTGELFF

j_gene: TRBJ1-1
abundance: NA
v_gene: TRBV5-1
CDR3aa: CASSSGLVAGQGIAFF

j_gene: TRBJ1-2
abundance: NA
v_gene: TRBV28
CDR3aa: CASSFPGTGFGYTF

j_gene: TRBJ2-2
abundance: NA
v_gene: TRBV6-7
CDR3aa: CASSYSSRGAGELFF

j_gene: TRBJ1-5
abundance: NA
v_gene: TRBV19
CDR3aa: CASKGISNQPQHF

j_gene: TRBJ2-5
abundance: NA
v_gene: TRBV6-4
CDR3aa: CASSVWETQYF

j_gene: TRBJ1-5
abundance: NA
v_gene: TRBV6-8
CDR3aa: CASSYRGGRQPQHF

j_gene: TRBJ2-6
abundance: NA
v_gene: TRBV6-8
CDR3aa: CASTPTRLGAGANVLTF

j_gene: TRBJ1-2
abundance: NA
v_gene: TRBV15
CDR3aa: CATKLIGRDLNYGYTF

j_gene: TRBJ2-3
abundance: NA
v_gene: TRBV11-3
CDR3aa: CASSLGSSGGRTDTQYF